The T cell receptor (beta chain) described here comes from a study of T cells in Graves' hyperthyroidism and ophthalmopathy. The study based diagnoses on clinical symptoms, serum thyroxine and TRAb, thyroid ultrasound and orbital computed tomography. It was approximately 9.7 ml of fresh peripheral blood that supplied the PBMCs. What was amplified from RNA transcripts were TCR beta CDR3 regions. HTBI primers were used for first-round RT-PCR of the TCR CDR3. TCRdb ran MiXCR on the multiplex PCR reads and lists one entry per CDR3 protein. The sample shows tens of thousands of distinct CDR3 sequences, around 40% of them seen only once. V lost 7 bases to trimming and J lost 1 base, with 16 bases between them. Germline V CDR1 and CDR2: LNHDA, SQIVND (reference sequence). The CDR3 runs to 16 residues. This clonotype was picked up many times.

Sequenced: blood. The chain is built from TRBV19 and TRBJ2-2, with a possible D match to TRBD2 (6 bases). The receptor was isolated from a woman aged 25 to 45 with Graves' hyperthyroidism. CDR3 loop: CASKLGSAVNTGELFF. The CDR3 nucleotides are TGTGCCAGTAAGCTCGGGAGCGCTGTGAACACCGGGGAGCTGTTTTTT.